This TCR beta chain is from a study of T cells in Graves' hyperthyroidism and ophthalmopathy. Germline V gives CDR1 MDHEN, CDR2 SYDVKM. Unmatched junction bases numbered 8, after V lost 5 bases and J lost 1 base. The CDR3 has 17 residues. Uncontrolled infection, other autoimmune disease, pregnancy or lactation excluded patients. Using more than 8 ml of fresh peripheral blood, PBMCs were prepared. TCR beta CDR3 regions were amplified from RNA. In the first-round RT-PCR of the TCR CDR3, the HTBI primer set was used. MiXCR, run by TCRdb on the multiplex PCR reads, gives a single entry per CDR3 protein. This sample yields about 270,000 distinct CDR3 sequences, of which roughly 22% are seen a single time; about 60% belongs to the top ten.

This chain uses TRBV28 with TRBJ2-6; 7 positions agree with TRBD2. Sequencing input: blood. The TCR sequence derives from a man younger than 40 with Graves' ophthalmopathy. This CDR3 is CASSLISGGSGANVLTF. The CDR3, as DNA: TGTGCCAGCAGTCTAATCTCGGGGGGATCTGGGGCCAACGTCCTGACTTTC.